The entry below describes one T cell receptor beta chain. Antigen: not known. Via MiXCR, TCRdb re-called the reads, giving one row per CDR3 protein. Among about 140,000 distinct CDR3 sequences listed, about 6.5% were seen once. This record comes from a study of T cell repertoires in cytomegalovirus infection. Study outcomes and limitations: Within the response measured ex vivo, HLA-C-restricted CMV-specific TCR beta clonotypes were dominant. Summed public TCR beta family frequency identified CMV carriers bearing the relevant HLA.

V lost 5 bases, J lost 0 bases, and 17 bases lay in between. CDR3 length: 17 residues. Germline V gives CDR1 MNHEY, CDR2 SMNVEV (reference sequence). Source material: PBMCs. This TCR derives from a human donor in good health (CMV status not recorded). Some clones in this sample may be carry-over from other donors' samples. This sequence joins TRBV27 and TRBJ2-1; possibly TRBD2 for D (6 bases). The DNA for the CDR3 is TGTGCCAGCAGTCCGTCGGGAGCGTGGAGCTCCTACAATGAGCAGTTCTTC. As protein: CASSPSGAWSSYNEQFF.